This entry describes one T cell receptor beta chain. Its specificity is not known. Sequencing relied on a cDNA template that was reverse transcribed from extracted RNA. Produced via immunoSEQ multiplex PCR; TCRdb's table is partial and in-frame only. The table includes over 150,000 clones, 50% to 60% detected once. Those with alopecia areata gave lesional scalp punch biopsies and peripheral blood. This record belongs to a study of CD8+ T cells in alopecia areata. Looking at the study overall: Treatment of the treated patients consisted of oral tofacitinib, 5 to 10 mg twice daily. Study-level findings and limits: An increase in clonality over normal scalp was evident in lesional scalp, especially alopecia totalis/universalis. Sequencing of scalp samples also includes resident alphabeta T cells from normal skin.

There are 17 residues in the CDR3. CDR1 is GTSNPN and CDR2 is SVGIG in the germline V gene (reference sequence). V dropped 0 bases and J dropped 7 bases, with 19 bases sitting between them. The gene calls are TRBV30 and TRBJ1-6; D is perhaps TRBD1 (6 bases). The sample in question was CD4+ T cells sorted from blood, obtained at week 0. This TCR came from a human donor with alopecia areata. The CDR3 loop is CAWSVQGRALDNSPLHF. The CDR3 nucleotides read TGTGCCTGGAGTGTACAGGGCAGGGCGTTGGACAATTCACCCCTCCACTTT.